Each of the 23 T cell receptor beta chains below was sequenced from the same sample in a study of cytomegalovirus exposure and HLA in healthy donors. 60 Vbeta and 13 Jbeta primers were used in PCR. This table comes from immunoSEQ multiplex PCR, and its TCRdb copy is limited to in-frame clones, with some not included. The data show around 190,000 clones, approximately 80% seen once. Sample: PBMCs. The receptors were gathered from a woman between 50 and 59 years old in good health and CMV-seronegative.

V and J are TRBV27 and TRBJ2-4; 7 nucleotides line up with TRBD2. Germline CDR1 and CDR2: MNHEY and SMNVEV (reference sequence). This CDR3 spans 21 amino acids. With V trimmed by 0 bases and J by 0 bases, 17 bases remained unmatched. The DNA of the CDR3 is TGTGCCAGCAGTTTATCGATAACCGGGACTACTCAGTCCCTAGCCAAAAACATTCAGTACTTC. The encoded protein is CASSLSITGTTQSLAKNIQYF.

The chain recombines TRBV10-3 with TRBJ2-5; 9 bases line up with TRBD1. V dropped 6 bases and J dropped 3; count of bases not matched to a gene: 8. CDR1 is ENHRY and CDR2 is SYGVKD in the germline V gene. The CDR3 is 15 amino acids. The CDR3 DNA follows: TGTGCCATCAGCCCGGACAGGGGCTTTGAAGAGACCCAGTACTTC. Protein product: CAISPDRGFEETQYF.

The chain uses TRBV6-5 and TRBJ2-1; 8 nucleotides agree with TRBD1. Germline trimming cut 2 bases from V and 2 bases from J; bases unmatched to any gene: 5. There are 16 residues in the CDR3. CDR1 and CDR2 (germline): MNHEY, SVGAGI. CDR3 sequence reads: CASSYLGQGPYNEQFF. The CDR3, as DNA: TGTGCCAGCAGTTACCTCGGACAGGGACCCTACAATGAGCAGTTCTTC.

V gene TRBV7-9 combines with J gene TRBJ1-6; D is uncertain. The CDR3 covers 17 residues. V dropped 1 base and J dropped 0 bases, with 10 bases sitting between them. Germline values: CDR1 SEHNR, CDR2 FQNEAQ (reference sequence). Here the CDR3 reads CASSLDGRGSYNSPLHF. For the CDR3, the DNA is TGTGCCAGCAGCTTAGACGGACGGGGCTCCTATAATTCACCCCTCCACTTT. The full variable domain, with the rest looked up from reference TRBV7-9 and TRBJ1-6, is DTGVSQNPRHKITKRGQNVTFRCDPISEHNRLYWYRQTLGQGPEFLTYFQNEAQLEKSRLLSDRFSAERPKGSFSTLEIQRTEQGDSAMYLCASSLDGRGSYNSPLHFGNGTRLTVT.

The chain joins TRBV5-6 to TRBJ2-5, with 11 positions matching TRBD1. The V gene's germline CDR1 is SGHDT and CDR2 YYEEEE. The V and J ends lost 4 bases and 6 bases, in that order; junction bases with no gene match: 8. This CDR3 spans 15 amino acids. The CDR3 nucleotides are TGTGCCAGCAGCCCGGACAGGGGGCGTCAAAAGACCCAGTACTTC. Translating gives CASSPDRGRQKTQYF.

V gene TRBV6-1 combines with J gene TRBJ2-7; D uncertain. V was cut by 6 bases and J by 1 base, with 7 bases left in between. The CDR3 is 12 amino acids. The V gene's germline CDR1 is MNHNS and CDR2 SASEGT. The CDR3 DNA sequence: TGTGCCAGCAGCCATTTGTCCTACGAGCAGTACTTC. The encoded protein is CASSHLSYEQYF.

This clone was found once. The gene calls are TRBV30 and TRBJ1-2; D may be TRBD1 (5 bases). V lost 4 bases and J 3 bases, leaving 15 bases between the germline ends. Germline CDR1 is GTSNPN and CDR2 is SVGIG (reference sequence). The CDR3 contains 14 residues. The CDR3 loop is CAWTVGDSYYGYTF. The CDR3 nucleotides are TGTGCCTGGACTGTCGGGGACTCCTACTATGGCTACACCTTC. Supplemented by reference TRBV30 and TRBJ1-2, the full variable domain reads SQTIHQWPATLVQPVGSPLSLECTVEGTSNPNLYWYRQAAGRGLQLLFYSVGIGQISSEVPQNLSASRPQDRQFILSSKKLLLSDSGFYLCAWTVGDSYYGYTFGSGTRLTVV.

The V and J genes are TRBV7-9 and TRBJ2-2; maybe TRBD1 (6 bases). From germline, CDR1 is SEHNR and CDR2 FQNEAQ (reference sequence). The CDR3 is 14 residues long. Deletions cut 2 bases from V and 6 bases from J, with 10 bases between. Here the CDR3 DNA reads TGTGCCAGCAGCTTACCAGGGGTCCCCGGGGAGCTGTTTTTT. Its translation: CASSLPGVPGELFF. The full variable domain, completed using reference TRBV7-9 and TRBJ2-2, is DTGVSQNPRHKITKRGQNVTFRCDPISEHNRLYWYRQTLGQGPEFLTYFQNEAQLEKSRLLSDRFSAERPKGSFSTLEIQRTEQGDSAMYLCASSLPGVPGELFFGEGSRLTVL.

The V call is TRBV7-9, the J call TRBJ2-7, with 7 bases aligning to TRBD1. V lost 2 bases to trimming and J lost 4 bases; unmatched junction nucleotides: 5. The CDR3 contains 14 residues. Germline V lookup: CDR1 SEHNR, CDR2 FQNEAQ (reference sequence). The CDR3 nucleotides are TGTGCCAGCAGCTTAACCGGGACAGAGTACGAGCAGTACTTC. Residues: CASSLTGTEYEQYF.

The genes are TRBV7-9 and TRBJ2-5; 11 positions match TRBD1. The trim removed 0 bases at V and 3 bases at J, leaving 9 bases unmatched. This CDR3 is built from 18 residues. Germline lookup yields CDR1 SEHNR and CDR2 FQNEAQ (reference sequence). The CDR3, as DNA: TGTGCCAGCAGCTTAGCGAGGCGGGACAGGGGGTCGGAAGAGACCCAGTACTTC. Translation gives CASSLARRDRGSEETQYF. Supplemented by reference TRBV7-9 and TRBJ2-5, the full variable domain reads DTGVSQNPRHKITKRGQNVTFRCDPISEHNRLYWYRQTLGQGPEFLTYFQNEAQLEKSRLLSDRFSAERPKGSFSTLEIQRTEQGDSAMYLCASSLARRDRGSEETQYFGPGTRLLVL.

V usage is TRBV5-6 and J usage is TRBJ2-7, with 14 bases aligning to TRBD2. Trimming cost V 4 bases and J 7 bases; bases outside gene matches: 10. CDR1 is SGHDT and CDR2 is YYEEEE in the germline V gene. The CDR3 extends over 16 amino acids. The CDR3 here is CASSRGGLAGAREQYF. In DNA, the CDR3 is TGTGCCAGCAGCCGAGGGGGACTAGCGGGAGCTCGTGAGCAGTACTTC.

The chain links TRBV5-1 to TRBJ2-2; 10 bases are a match to TRBD2. Germline values: CDR1 SGHRS, CDR2 YFSETQ. The CDR3 loop spans 17 amino acids. Trimming removed 1 base from V and 4 bases from J; junction bases left unmatched: 7. The CDR3 nucleotides read TGCGCCAGCAGCTTGTTTTTAGCGGGAGGCTCCACCGGGGAGCTGTTTTTT. It yields the protein CASSLFLAGGSTGELFF.

The CDR3 here is CASSRPELAGYNEQFF. DNA of the CDR3: TGCGCCAGCAGCCGCCCGGAACTAGCGGGTTACAATGAGCAGTTCTTC. The chain is built from TRBV5-1 and TRBJ2-1; TRBD2 matches 9 bases. This CDR3 comprises 16 residues. Germline CDR1 and CDR2: SGHRS and YFSETQ. Trimming cost V 4 bases and J 4 bases; bases outside gene matches: 9.

In its sample, this clone was seen once. This rearrangement joins TRBV18 to TRBJ2-2, with 8 bases aligning to TRBD1. The CDR3 has 13 amino acids. Trimming at V came to 5 bases and at J to 7 bases, leaving 3 bases not matched to a gene. Germline V gene lookup returns CDR1 KGHSH and CDR2 LQKENI. The chain's CDR3 is CASSSTGDGELFF. The CDR3 DNA follows: TGTGCCAGCTCATCGACAGGGGACGGGGAGCTGTTTTTT.

This sequence joins TRBV11-1 and TRBJ2-1, with 8 bases that match TRBD2. The junction had 16 bases not matched to a gene; V was cut back by 4 bases and J by 8 bases. Germline V CDR1 and CDR2: SGHAT, FQDESV (reference sequence). This CDR3 region has 17 residues. For the CDR3, the DNA is TGTGCCAGCAGCTCACGCCGTAGCGGGATTATGTTCGATGAGCAGTTCTTC. This sequence encodes CASSSRRSGIMFDEQFF.

The genes are TRBV6-4 and TRBJ2-2, with D unclear. The CDR3 has 13 amino acids. Trimming pared 7 bases from V and 6 bases from J, leaving 12 bases between. Germline CDR1 MRHNA, CDR2 SNTAGT. The CDR3 region has the DNA TGTGCCAGCACTCCAACACCACCCGGGGAGCTGTTTTTT. Residues: CASTPTPPGELFF.

The CDR3 bases are TGTGCCAGCAGCAAGGGTGGGGCTAGCGGGGGGGCCATTAATGAGCAGTTCTTC. It encodes CASSKGGASGGAINEQFF. The chain has TRBV7-9 and TRBJ2-1; 12 positions match TRBD2. After removal of 5 bases from V and 7 bases from J, the junction contained 15 bases not matched to a gene. The V gene's germline CDR1 is SEHNR and CDR2 FQNEAQ (reference sequence). The CDR3 covers 18 residues.

The chain is built from TRBV6-5 and TRBJ2-7; D uncertain. Per the germline V gene, CDR1 is MNHEY and CDR2 is SVGAGI. The V gene lost 10 bases and the J gene lost 0 bases, with 10 bases spanning the gap. The CDR3 runs to 12 residues. This CDR3 reads CATRHGSYEQYF. In DNA, the CDR3 is TGTGCCACCCGACACGGCTCCTACGAGCAGTACTTC.

Notes on this clone: This sample also contains other DNA sequences that code for the same CDR3. The V call is TRBV9, the J call TRBJ2-7, with 8 bases matching TRBD1. The germline CDR1 and CDR2 sequences are SGDLS and YYNGEE. The length of the CDR3 is 14 residues. Unmatched junction bases numbered 3, after V lost 0 bases and J lost 4 bases. DNA for the CDR3: TGTGCCAGCAGCGTAGCCCAGGGGGCGTACGAGCAGTACTTC. It is translated as CASSVAQGAYEQYF.

This clone was found a few times. The chain carries TRBV13 and TRBJ2-3, with 10 bases aligning to TRBD2. Germline V gene sequence: CDR1 PRHDT, CDR2 FYEKMQ (reference sequence). The CDR3 runs 16 residues. With V trimmed by 6 bases and J by 3 bases, 9 bases remained unmatched. CDR3: CASSLRAGGQTDTQYF. The CDR3 DNA reads as TGTGCCAGCAGTTTACGAGCGGGGGGGCAGACAGATACGCAGTATTTT.

The chain has TRBV9 and TRBJ1-5; D gene ambiguous. This CDR3 has 15 residues. Germline V CDR1 and CDR2: SGDLS, YYNGEE. V was trimmed by 0 bases and J by 0 bases, leaving 7 bases between them. CDR3 bases: TGTGCCAGCAGCGTAGGTTCCTATAGCAATCAGCCCCAGCATTTT. It yields the protein CASSVGSYSNQPQHF.

In regard to this clone: Its ends do not fully match the called genes, so a read error is possible. The genes are TRBV9 and TRBJ2-6; the D gene is possibly TRBD2 (6 bases). The germline gives CDR1 SGDLS, CDR2 YYNGEE. The CDR3 is 16 residues long. The CDR3 sequence: CASSPLWRAGANGLTF. The CDR3 coding sequence is TGTGCCAGCAGCCCTCTCTGGAGGGCTGGGGCCAACGGCCTGACTTTC.

The V and J genes are TRBV5-4 and TRBJ1-1, with D tentatively TRBD1 (5 bases). The CDR3 covers 16 residues. With 0 bases removed from V and 3 bases from J, the gap between germline ends came to 15 bases. Germline values: CDR1 SGHNT, CDR2 YYREEE (reference sequence). This CDR3 is CASSLAYGGTDTEAFF. The CDR3 nucleotides read TGTGCCAGCAGCTTGGCCTATGGGGGGACCGACACTGAAGCTTTCTTT.